The 9 T cell receptor beta chains reported below all come from one sample, sequenced in a study of graft-versus-host responses after intestinal transplantation. Generated by immunoSEQ multiplex PCR, the TCRdb table keeps only in-frame clones and is missing some. The profile shows about 97,000 clones, 80% to 95% of them singletons. Material: PBMCs, obtained just under 460 days after intestinal transplant. These receptors all come from a human patient who received an intestinal transplant, so some T cells may come from the graft donor.

This chain connects TRBV15 to TRBJ2-3; TRBD2 agrees at 7 bases. The CDR3 spans 18 residues. V was pared by 0 bases and J by 0 bases, with 9 bases of the junction left unmatched. Germline V gene data show CDR1 as LNHNV and CDR2 as YYDKDF (reference sequence). As DNA, the CDR3 is TGTGCCACCAGCAGAGATTTGCCTAGCGGACCTAGCACAGATACGCAGTATTTT. This gives the protein CATSRDLPSGPSTDTQYF.

V is TRBV9 and J is TRBJ1-6, with a possible D match to TRBD1 (5 bases). The V gene's germline CDR1 is SGDLS and CDR2 YYNGEE. The V end lost 3 bases, the J end lost 6 bases, and 13 bases lay between the germline ends. This CDR3 contains 15 residues. The CDR3 DNA sequence: TGTGCCAGCAGCGGGCTCGGGGGTACTAATTCACCCCTCCACTTT. It encodes CASSGLGGTNSPLHF.

V gene TRBV5-5 combines with J gene TRBJ1-6; D might be TRBD1 (5 bases). CDR1 SGHKS and CDR2 YYEKEE come from the germline V gene (reference sequence). CDR3 length: 15 amino acids. The V end lost 0 bases, the J end lost 8 bases, and 12 bases lay between the germline ends. DNA for the CDR3: TGTGCCAGCAGCTTGGGGACATCTCAAGATTCACCCCTCCACTTT. It codes for CASSLGTSQDSPLHF.

The chain links TRBV5-1 to TRBJ1-2, with 7 bases aligning to TRBD1. The CDR3 has 12 residues. Trimming took 4 bases from V and 8 from J; bases not matched to a gene: 5. In germline, CDR1 is SGHRS, CDR2 YFSETQ. The CDR3 loop reads CASSQTGYGYTF. In DNA, the CDR3 is TGCGCCAGCAGCCAGACAGGGTACGGCTACACCTTC.

The chain employs TRBV18 and TRBJ1-6; D possibly corresponds to TRBD1 (5 bases). Germline lookup yields CDR1 KGHSH and CDR2 LQKENI. V lost 2 bases to trimming and J lost 8 bases, with 7 bases between them. This CDR3 region has 13 residues. The CDR3 region has the DNA TGTGCCAGCTCACCAAAACAGGATTCACCCCTCCACTTT. Protein: CASSPKQDSPLHF.

This CDR3 is CASSVAPQSTGETEAFF. DNA for the CDR3: TGTGCCAGCAGCGTAGCCCCCCAGTCCACAGGGGAAACTGAAGCTTTCTTT. The V call is TRBV9, the J call TRBJ1-1, with TRBD1 matching over 7 bases. The CDR3 has 17 amino acids. Trimming took 0 bases from V and 5 from J; bases not matched to a gene: 13. The V gene's germline CDR1 is SGDLS and CDR2 YYNGEE. The whole variable domain, remainder taken from reference TRBV9 and TRBJ1-1, is DSGVTQTPKHLITATGQRVTLRCSPRSGDLSVYWYQQSLDQGLQFLIQYYNGEERAKGNILERFSAQQFPDLHSELNLSSLELGDSALYFCASSVAPQSTGETEAFFGQGTRLTVV.

The chain carries TRBV5-1 and TRBJ1-4; D is uncertain. Germline CDR1 and CDR2: SGHRS and YFSETQ. The CDR3 is 15 amino acids. V was pared by 0 bases and J by 6 bases, with 12 bases between. CDR3 sequence (DNA): TGCGCCAGCAGCTTGGGGGCAATTGAGGATGAAAAACTGTTTTTT. It codes for CASSLGAIEDEKLFF.

The V call is TRBV25-1, the J call TRBJ2-7, with a tentative D call TRBD1 (5 bases). This CDR3 is built from 13 residues. Trimming stripped 7 bases from V and 1 base from J, with 11 bases between. Germline loops: CDR1 MGHDK, CDR2 SYGVNS. CDR3 coding DNA: TGTGCCAGCAATGGGGCATATTCCTACGAGCAGTACTTC. This gives the protein CASNGAYSYEQYF.

The chain has TRBV19 and TRBJ2-7, with a possible D match to TRBD1 (6 bases). Trimming left V 8 bases short and J 4 bases short, with 9 bases between. The CDR3 length is 11 residues. Germline assignment: CDR1 LNHDA and CDR2 SQIVND (reference sequence). In DNA form, the CDR3 reads TGTGCCAGTTCAACAGGGTACGAGCAGTACTTC. Its translation is CASSTGYEQYF.